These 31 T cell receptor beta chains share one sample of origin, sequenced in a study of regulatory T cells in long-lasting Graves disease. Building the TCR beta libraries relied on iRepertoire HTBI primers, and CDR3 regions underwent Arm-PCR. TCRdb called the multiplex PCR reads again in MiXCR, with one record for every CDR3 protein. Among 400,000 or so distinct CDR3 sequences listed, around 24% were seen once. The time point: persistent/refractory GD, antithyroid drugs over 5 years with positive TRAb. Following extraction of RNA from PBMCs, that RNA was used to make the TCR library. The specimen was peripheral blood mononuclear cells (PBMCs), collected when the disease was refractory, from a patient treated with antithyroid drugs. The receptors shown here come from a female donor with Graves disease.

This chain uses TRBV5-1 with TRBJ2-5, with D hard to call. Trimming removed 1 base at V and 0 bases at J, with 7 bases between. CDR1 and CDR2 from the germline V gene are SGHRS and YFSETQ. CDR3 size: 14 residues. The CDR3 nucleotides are TGCGCCAGCAGCTTGCTTACTAACCAAGAGACCCAGTACTTC. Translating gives CASSLLTNQETQYF. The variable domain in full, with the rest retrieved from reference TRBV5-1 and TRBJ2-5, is KAGVTQTPRYLIKTRGQQVTLSCSPISGHRSVSWYQQTPGQGLQFLFEYFSETQRNKGNFPGRFSGRQFSNSRSEMNVSTLELGDSALYLCASSLLTNQETQYFGPGTRLLVL.

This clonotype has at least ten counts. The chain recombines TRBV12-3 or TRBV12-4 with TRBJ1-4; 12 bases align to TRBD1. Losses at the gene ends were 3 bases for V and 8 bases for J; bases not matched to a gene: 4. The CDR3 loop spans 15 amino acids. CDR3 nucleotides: TGTGCCAGCAGTTTCGCCGGGACAGGGGGCGAAAAACTGTTTTTT. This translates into CASSFAGTGGEKLFF.

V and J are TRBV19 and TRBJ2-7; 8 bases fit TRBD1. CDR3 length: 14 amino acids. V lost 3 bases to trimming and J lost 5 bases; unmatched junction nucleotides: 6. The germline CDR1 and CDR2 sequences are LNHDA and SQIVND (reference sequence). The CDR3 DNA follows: TGTGCCAGTAGTATCGAGCCAGGGGGCCACGAGCAGTACTTC. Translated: CASSIEPGGHEQYF.

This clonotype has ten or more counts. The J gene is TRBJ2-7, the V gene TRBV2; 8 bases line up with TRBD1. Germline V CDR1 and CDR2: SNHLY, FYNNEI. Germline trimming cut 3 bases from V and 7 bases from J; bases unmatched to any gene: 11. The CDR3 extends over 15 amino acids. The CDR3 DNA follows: TGTGCCAGCAGTGAGTCAGGGGGCGACGTGGGGGAGCAGTACTTC. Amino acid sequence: CASSESGGDVGEQYF.

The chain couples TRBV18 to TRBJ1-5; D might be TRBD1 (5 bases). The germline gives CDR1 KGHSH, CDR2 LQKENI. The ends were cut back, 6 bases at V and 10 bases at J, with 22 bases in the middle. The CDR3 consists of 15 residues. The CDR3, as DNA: TGTGCCAGCTCGCCCCAGGGTACCACTATTAGACCCCAGCATTTT. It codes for CASSPQGTTIRPQHF.

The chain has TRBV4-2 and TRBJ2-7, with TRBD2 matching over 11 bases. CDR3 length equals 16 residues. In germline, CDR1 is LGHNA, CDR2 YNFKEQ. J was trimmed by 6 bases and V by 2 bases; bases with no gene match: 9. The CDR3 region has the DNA TGTGCCAGCAGCCAACATACTAGCGGGAGAAGACGCGAGCAGTACTTC. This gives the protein CASSQHTSGRRREQYF.

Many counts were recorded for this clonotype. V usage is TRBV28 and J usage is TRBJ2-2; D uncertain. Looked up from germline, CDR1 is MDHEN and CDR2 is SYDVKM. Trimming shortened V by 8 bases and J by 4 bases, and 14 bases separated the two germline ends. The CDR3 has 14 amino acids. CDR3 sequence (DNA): TGTGCCAGCCGATTTTCTAGGAGCACCGGGGAGCTGTTTTTT. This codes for CASRFSRSTGELFF.

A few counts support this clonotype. For the CDR3, the DNA is TGTGCCAGTAGTATAGCTTCGCGGGACTCCTACGAGCAGTACTTC. Protein: CASSIASRDSYEQYF. This rearrangement joins TRBV19 to TRBJ2-7, with D perhaps matching TRBD2 (6 bases). CDR1 is LNHDA, CDR2 SQIVND, per germline (reference sequence). This CDR3 has 15 residues. V lost 1 base to trimming and J lost 0 bases, with 10 bases between them.

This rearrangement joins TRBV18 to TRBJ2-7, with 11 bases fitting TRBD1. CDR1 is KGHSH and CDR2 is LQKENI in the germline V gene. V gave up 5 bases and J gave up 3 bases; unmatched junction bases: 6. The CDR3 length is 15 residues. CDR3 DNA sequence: TGTGCCAGCTCATCGGGACAGGGGGTCGACTACGAGCAGTACTTC. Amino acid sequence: CASSSGQGVDYEQYF.

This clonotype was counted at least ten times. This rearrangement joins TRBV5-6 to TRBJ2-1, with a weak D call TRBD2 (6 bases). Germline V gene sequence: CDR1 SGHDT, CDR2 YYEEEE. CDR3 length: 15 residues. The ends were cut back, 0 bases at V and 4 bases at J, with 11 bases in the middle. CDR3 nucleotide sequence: TGTGCCAGCAGCTTGGGTGACGGAGGGTACAATGAGCAGTTCTTC. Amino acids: CASSLGDGGYNEQFF.

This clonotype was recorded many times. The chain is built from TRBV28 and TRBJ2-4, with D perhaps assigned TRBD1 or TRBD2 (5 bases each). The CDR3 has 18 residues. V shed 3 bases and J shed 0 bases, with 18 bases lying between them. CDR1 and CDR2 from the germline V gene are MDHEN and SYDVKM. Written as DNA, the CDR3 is TGTGCCAGCAGTTTTAGCAGGGCTTTAGGGAGAGCCAAAAACATTCAGTACTTC. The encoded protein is CASSFSRALGRAKNIQYF.

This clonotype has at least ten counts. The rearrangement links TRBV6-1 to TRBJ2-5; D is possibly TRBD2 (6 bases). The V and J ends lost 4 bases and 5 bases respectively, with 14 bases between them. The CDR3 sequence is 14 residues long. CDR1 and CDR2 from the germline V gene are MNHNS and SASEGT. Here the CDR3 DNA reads TGTGCCAGCAGTGTATCGGGAGCTCGGGAGACCCAGTACTTC. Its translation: CASSVSGARETQYF.

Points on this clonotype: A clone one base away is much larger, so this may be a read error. CDR3 loop: CASTDQDFSYEQYF. The CDR3 DNA sequence: TGTGCCAGCACCGACCAGGACTTCTCCTACGAGCAGTACTTC. This sequence joins TRBV28 and TRBJ2-7; perhaps TRBD2 as D (5 bases). The germline V gene encodes CDR1 MDHEN and CDR2 SYDVKM. The CDR3 is 14 amino acids. Trimming shortened V by 7 bases and J by 0 bases, and 13 bases separated the two germline ends.

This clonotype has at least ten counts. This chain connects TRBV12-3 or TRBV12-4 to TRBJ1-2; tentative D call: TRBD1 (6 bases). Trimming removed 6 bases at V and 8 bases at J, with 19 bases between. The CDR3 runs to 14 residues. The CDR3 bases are TGTGCCAGCAGAATGGGAGACAGGAGGCGAGGCTACACCTTC. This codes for CASRMGDRRRGYTF.

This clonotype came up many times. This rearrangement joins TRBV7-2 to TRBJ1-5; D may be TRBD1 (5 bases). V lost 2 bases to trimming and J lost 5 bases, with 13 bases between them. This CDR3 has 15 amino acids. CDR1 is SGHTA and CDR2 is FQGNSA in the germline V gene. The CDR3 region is CASSLFQGVDQPQHF. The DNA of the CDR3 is TGTGCCAGCAGCTTATTTCAGGGAGTGGATCAGCCCCAGCATTTT.

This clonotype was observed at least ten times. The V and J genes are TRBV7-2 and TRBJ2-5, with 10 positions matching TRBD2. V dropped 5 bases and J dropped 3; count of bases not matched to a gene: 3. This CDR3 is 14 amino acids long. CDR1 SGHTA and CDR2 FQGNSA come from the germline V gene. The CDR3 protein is CASSQTSGKETQYF. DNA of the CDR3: TGTGCCAGCAGCCAAACTAGCGGGAAAGAGACCCAGTACTTC.

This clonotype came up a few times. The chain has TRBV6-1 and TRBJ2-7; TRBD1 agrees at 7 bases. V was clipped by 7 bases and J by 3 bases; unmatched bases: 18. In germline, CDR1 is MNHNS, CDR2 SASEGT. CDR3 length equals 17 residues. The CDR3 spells CASTKRKTGPQNYEQYF. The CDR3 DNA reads TGTGCCAGCACCAAAAGGAAGACAGGGCCCCAGAACTACGAGCAGTACTTC.

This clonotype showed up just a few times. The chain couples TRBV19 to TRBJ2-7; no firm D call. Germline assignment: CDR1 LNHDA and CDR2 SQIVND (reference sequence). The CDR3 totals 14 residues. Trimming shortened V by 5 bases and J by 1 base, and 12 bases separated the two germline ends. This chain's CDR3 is CASSPSPRSYEQYF. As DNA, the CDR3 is TGTGCCAGTAGTCCTAGTCCTAGGTCCTACGAGCAGTACTTC.

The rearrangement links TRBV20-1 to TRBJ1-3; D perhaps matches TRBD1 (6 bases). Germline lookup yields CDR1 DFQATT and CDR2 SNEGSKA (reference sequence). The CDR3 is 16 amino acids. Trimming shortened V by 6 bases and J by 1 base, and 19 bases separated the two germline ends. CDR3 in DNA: TGCAGTGCCGTGGGGCCAGGGGTCGCTTCTGGAAACACCATATATTTT. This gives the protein CSAVGPGVASGNTIYF.

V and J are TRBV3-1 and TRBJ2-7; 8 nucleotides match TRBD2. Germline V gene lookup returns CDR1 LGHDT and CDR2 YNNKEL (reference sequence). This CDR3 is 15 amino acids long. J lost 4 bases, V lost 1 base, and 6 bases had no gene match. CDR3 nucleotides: TGTGCCAGCAGCCAAGCTGGCGGGAGGTGGTACGAGCAGTACTTC. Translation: CASSQAGGRWYEQYF.

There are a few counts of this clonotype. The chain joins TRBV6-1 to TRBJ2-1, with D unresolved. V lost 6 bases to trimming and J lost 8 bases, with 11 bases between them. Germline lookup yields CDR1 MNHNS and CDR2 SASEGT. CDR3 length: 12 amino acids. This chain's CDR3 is CASSRTVHEQFF. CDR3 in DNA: TGTGCCAGCAGCCGGACGGTCCATGAGCAGTTCTTC.

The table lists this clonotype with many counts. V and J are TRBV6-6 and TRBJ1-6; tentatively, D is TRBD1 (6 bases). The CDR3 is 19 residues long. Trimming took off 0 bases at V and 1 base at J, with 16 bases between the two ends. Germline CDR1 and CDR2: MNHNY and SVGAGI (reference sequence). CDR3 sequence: CASSYSIQGSASYNSPLHF. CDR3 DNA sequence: TGTGCCAGCAGTTACTCGATCCAGGGGAGTGCGTCCTATAATTCACCCCTCCACTTT.

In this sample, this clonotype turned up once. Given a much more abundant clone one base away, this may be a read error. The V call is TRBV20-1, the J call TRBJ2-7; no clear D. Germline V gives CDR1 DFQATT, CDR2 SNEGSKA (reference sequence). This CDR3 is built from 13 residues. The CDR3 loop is CGARDPKAYEQYF. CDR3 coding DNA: TGCGGTGCTAGAGATCCGAAGGCCTACGAGCAGTACTTC.

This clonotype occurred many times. DNA of the CDR3: TGTGCCAGCAGTCATATAGCGGGATTGAAAAATGAGCAGTTCTTC. Its protein is CASSHIAGLKNEQFF. This chain uses TRBV11-1 with TRBJ2-1; 8 nucleotides agree with TRBD2. The CDR3 has 15 residues. Germline trimming cut 6 bases from V and 7 bases from J; bases unmatched to any gene: 11. Germline CDR1 SGHAT, CDR2 FQDESV (reference sequence).

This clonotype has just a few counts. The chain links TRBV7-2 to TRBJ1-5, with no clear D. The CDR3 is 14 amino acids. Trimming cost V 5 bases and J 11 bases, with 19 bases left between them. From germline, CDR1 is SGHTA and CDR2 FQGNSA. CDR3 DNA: TGTGCCAGCAGCCAAGAGCAATGGGAGGGATCCCAGCATTTT. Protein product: CASSQEQWEGSQHF.

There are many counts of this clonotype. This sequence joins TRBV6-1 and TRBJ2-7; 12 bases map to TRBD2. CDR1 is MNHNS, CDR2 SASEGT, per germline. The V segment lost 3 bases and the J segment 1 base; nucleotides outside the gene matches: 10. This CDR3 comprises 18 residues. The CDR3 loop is CASSDPTSGSRFSYEQYF. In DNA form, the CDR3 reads TGTGCCAGCAGTGACCCGACTAGCGGGAGTCGTTTTTCCTACGAGCAGTACTTC.

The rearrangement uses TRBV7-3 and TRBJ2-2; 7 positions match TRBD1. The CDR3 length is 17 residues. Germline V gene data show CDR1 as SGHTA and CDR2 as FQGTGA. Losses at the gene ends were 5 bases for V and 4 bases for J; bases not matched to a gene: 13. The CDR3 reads CASSKGQLSATTGELFF. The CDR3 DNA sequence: TGTGCCAGCAGCAAGGGACAGTTAAGTGCAACCACCGGGGAGCTGTTTTTT.

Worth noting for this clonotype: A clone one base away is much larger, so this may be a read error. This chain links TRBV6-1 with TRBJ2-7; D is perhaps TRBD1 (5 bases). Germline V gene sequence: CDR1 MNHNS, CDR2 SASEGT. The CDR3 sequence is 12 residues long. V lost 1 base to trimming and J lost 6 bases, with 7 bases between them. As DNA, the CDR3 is TGTGCCAGCAGTGAAGGCAGGGTCGAGCAGTACTTC. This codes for CASSEGRVEQYF.

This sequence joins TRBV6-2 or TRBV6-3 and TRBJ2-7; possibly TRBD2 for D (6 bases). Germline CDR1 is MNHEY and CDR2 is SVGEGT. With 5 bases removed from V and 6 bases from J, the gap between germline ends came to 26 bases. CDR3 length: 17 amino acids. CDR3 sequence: CASSDNLMGTLSREQYF. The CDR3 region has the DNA TGTGCCAGCAGTGATAATTTGATGGGGACTCTCTCTCGCGAGCAGTACTTC.

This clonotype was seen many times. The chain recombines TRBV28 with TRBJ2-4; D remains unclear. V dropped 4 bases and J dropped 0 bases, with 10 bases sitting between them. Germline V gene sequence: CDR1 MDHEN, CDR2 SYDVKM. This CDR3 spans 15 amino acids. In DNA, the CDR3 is TGTGCCAGCAGTTCCGATTGGAAAGCCAAAAACATTCAGTACTTC. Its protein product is CASSSDWKAKNIQYF.

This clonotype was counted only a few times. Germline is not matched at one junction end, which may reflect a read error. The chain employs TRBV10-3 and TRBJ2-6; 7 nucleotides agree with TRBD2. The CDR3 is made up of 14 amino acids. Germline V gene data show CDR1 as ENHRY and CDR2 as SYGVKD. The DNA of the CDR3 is TGTACCATCAGTGATTCGGGAGGAGGCAACGTCCTGACTTTC. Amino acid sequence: CTISDSGGGNVLTF.